This is a list of T cell receptor beta chains from one sample in a study of cytomegalovirus exposure and HLA in healthy donors. The table came from immunoSEQ multiplex PCR; TCRdb's copy has only in-frame clones and leaves some out. Of about 140,000 clones in the sample, roughly three quarters were seen once. The sample consisted of PBMCs. The origin of the receptors is a man in his thirties or forties in good health and CMV-seronegative. Both conserved end residues are part of each CDR3. Fields, in order: clone size, V gene, J gene, D gene, CDR3 protein, CDR3 DNA. The D gene is left open where the match is weak. The size field is filled for only some rows; it gives once, few, many or a size class.

clone size: -
V gene: TRBV27
J gene: TRBJ2-7
D gene: TRBD1
CDR3 protein: CASSLGGQGLEQYF
CDR3 DNA: TGTGCCAGCAGTTTAGGCGGACAGGGGCTCGAGCAGTACTTC

clone size: -
V gene: TRBV7-6
J gene: TRBJ2-7
D gene: -
CDR3 protein: CASSFHPGVEQYF
CDR3 DNA: TGTGCCAGCAGCTTCCACCCGGGGGTCGAGCAGTACTTC

clone size: -
V gene: TRBV25-1
J gene: TRBJ2-7
D gene: -
CDR3 protein: CASAGLTYEQYF
CDR3 DNA: TGTGCCAGCGCGGGACTGACTTACGAGCAGTACTTC

clone size: once
V gene: TRBV28
J gene: TRBJ2-7
D gene: TRBD1
CDR3 protein: CASSEHRDRAHEQYF
CDR3 DNA: TGTGCCAGCAGTGAACACCGGGACAGGGCCCACGAGCAGTACTTC

clone size: -
V gene: TRBV6-5
J gene: TRBJ2-7
D gene: -
CDR3 protein: CASSYSDRESYEQYF
CDR3 DNA: TGTGCCAGCAGTTACTCGGACCGGGAGTCCTACGAGCAGTACTTC

clone size: -
V gene: TRBV28
J gene: TRBJ2-1
D gene: TRBD2
CDR3 protein: CASSIRTSGSKGEQFF
CDR3 DNA: TGTGCCAGCTCGATTCGGACTAGCGGGAGTAAAGGTGAGCAGTTCTTC

clone size: few
V gene: TRBV5-4
J gene: TRBJ2-7
D gene: TRBD2
CDR3 protein: CASSLPLAGGHEQYF
CDR3 DNA: TGTGCCAGCAGCCTCCCTCTAGCGGGAGGCCACGAGCAGTACTTC

clone size: -
V gene: TRBV5-4
J gene: TRBJ2-1
D gene: -
CDR3 protein: CASMSETYNEQFF
CDR3 DNA: TGTGCCAGCATGTCGGAGACCTACAATGAGCAGTTCTTC

clone size: -
V gene: TRBV19
J gene: TRBJ1-5
D gene: -
CDR3 protein: CASMRGFRQPQHF
CDR3 DNA: TGTGCCAGTATGCGGGGGTTTCGTCAGCCCCAGCATTTT

clone size: few
V gene: TRBV5-1
J gene: TRBJ2-2
D gene: -
CDR3 protein: CASSLGAVNTGELFF
CDR3 DNA: TGCGCCAGCAGCTTAGGAGCGGTAAACACCGGGGAGCTGTTTTTT

clone size: -
V gene: TRBV7-8
J gene: TRBJ2-2
D gene: TRBD2
CDR3 protein: CASSSKGTSGKDGGELFF
CDR3 DNA: TGTGCCAGCAGCTCCAAAGGGACTAGCGGGAAAGATGGCGGGGAGCTGTTTTTT

clone size: -
V gene: TRBV19
J gene: TRBJ2-1
D gene: TRBD1
CDR3 protein: CASSLQGTGYNEQFF
CDR3 DNA: TGTGCCAGTAGCTTACAAGGGACAGGCTACAATGAGCAGTTCTTC

clone size: once
V gene: TRBV15
J gene: TRBJ2-7
D gene: -
CDR3 protein: CATSRELAYEQYF
CDR3 DNA: TGTGCCACCAGCAGAGAACTAGCCTACGAGCAGTACTTC

clone size: -
V gene: TRBV30
J gene: TRBJ2-7
D gene: -
CDR3 protein: CAWSAGLGGPYEQYF
CDR3 DNA: TGTGCCTGGAGTGCCGGACTAGGGGGGCCTTACGAGCAGTACTTC

clone size: -
V gene: TRBV19
J gene: TRBJ2-7
D gene: TRBD2
CDR3 protein: CASSKGREFGEQYF
CDR3 DNA: TGTGCCAGTAGTAAGGGGCGGGAGTTCGGCGAGCAGTACTTC

clone size: -
V gene: TRBV14
J gene: TRBJ2-5
D gene: -
CDR3 protein: CASSQLKETQYF
CDR3 DNA: TGTGCCAGCAGCCAACTAAAGGAGACCCAGTACTTC

clone size: few
V gene: TRBV11-3
J gene: TRBJ2-5
D gene: -
CDR3 protein: CASSLGFRETQYF
CDR3 DNA: TGTGCCAGCAGCTTAGGGTTTCGGGAGACCCAGTACTTC

clone size: -
V gene: TRBV2
J gene: TRBJ1-2
D gene: TRBD1
CDR3 protein: CASRPTGEGYTF
CDR3 DNA: TGTGCCAGCAGGCCGACAGGGGAAGGCTACACCTTC

clone size: -
V gene: TRBV6-4
J gene: TRBJ2-3
D gene: TRBD2
CDR3 protein: CASMLPSGGTSTDTQYF
CDR3 DNA: TGTGCCAGCATGCTACCTAGCGGGGGTACTAGCACAGATACGCAGTATTTT

clone size: -
V gene: TRBV5-6
J gene: TRBJ2-2
D gene: -
CDR3 protein: CASSLGRAGPSTGELFF
CDR3 DNA: TGTGCCAGCAGCTTGGGCCGGGCGGGACCCTCCACCGGGGAGCTGTTTTTT

clone size: -
V gene: TRBV5-6
J gene: TRBJ2-7
D gene: -
CDR3 protein: CASSKTGFYEQYF
CDR3 DNA: TGTGCCAGCAGTAAAACAGGTTTCTACGAGCAGTACTTC

clone size: -
V gene: TRBV23-1
J gene: TRBJ2-3
D gene: -
CDR3 protein: CASSQSFRLDTQYF
CDR3 DNA: TGCGCCAGCAGTCAATCGTTCAGGTTGGATACGCAGTATTTT

clone size: -
V gene: TRBV2
J gene: TRBJ2-7
D gene: TRBD2
CDR3 protein: CASTVLAGEGEQYF
CDR3 DNA: TGTGCCAGCACCGTACTAGCGGGAGAGGGCGAGCAGTACTTC

clone size: -
V gene: TRBV11-3
J gene: TRBJ2-2
D gene: -
CDR3 protein: CASSLGGAPGELFF
CDR3 DNA: TGTGCCAGCAGCTTAGGTGGGGCCCCCGGGGAGCTGTTTTTT

clone size: -
V gene: TRBV2
J gene: TRBJ1-1
D gene: -
CDR3 protein: CASTQPLNTEAFF
CDR3 DNA: TGTGCCAGCACACAGCCCCTGAACACTGAAGCTTTCTTT

clone size: -
V gene: TRBV19
J gene: TRBJ1-5
D gene: TRBD1
CDR3 protein: CASSSRDRAGSDQPQHF
CDR3 DNA: TGTGCCAGTAGTAGCCGGGACAGGGCTGGTAGTGATCAGCCCCAGCATTTT

clone size: -
V gene: TRBV10-3
J gene: TRBJ2-7
D gene: TRBD2
CDR3 protein: CAIKGTSGSYEQYF
CDR3 DNA: TGTGCCATCAAAGGGACTAGCGGGAGCTACGAGCAGTACTTC

clone size: -
V gene: TRBV23-1
J gene: TRBJ2-4
D gene: -
CDR3 protein: CASSQFLAEEAKNIQYF
CDR3 DNA: TGCGCCAGCAGTCAATTTTTAGCGGAAGAAGCCAAAAACATTCAGTACTTC

clone size: -
V gene: TRBV6-1
J gene: TRBJ1-3
D gene: -
CDR3 protein: CASRTQTFSGNTIYF
CDR3 DNA: TGTGCCAGCAGGACACAGACCTTCTCTGGAAACACCATATATTTT

clone size: -
V gene: TRBV6-5
J gene: TRBJ2-1
D gene: TRBD2
CDR3 protein: CASREEGLLNNEQFF
CDR3 DNA: TGTGCCAGCAGGGAGGAGGGACTATTGAACAATGAGCAGTTCTTC

clone size: few
V gene: TRBV7-9
J gene: TRBJ1-1
D gene: TRBD1
CDR3 protein: CASSLGQTNTEAFF
CDR3 DNA: TGTGCCAGCAGCTTGGGACAGACGAACACTGAAGCTTTCTTT

clone size: -
V gene: TRBV6-5
J gene: TRBJ1-5
D gene: -
CDR3 protein: CASTSQGRQPQHF
CDR3 DNA: TGTGCCAGCACCTCACAGGGAAGGCAGCCCCAGCATTTT

clone size: -
V gene: TRBV7-9
J gene: TRBJ1-1
D gene: -
CDR3 protein: CASAIREDTEAFF
CDR3 DNA: TGTGCCAGCGCCATCAGGGAGGACACTGAAGCTTTCTTT

clone size: -
V gene: TRBV11-3
J gene: TRBJ2-2
D gene: -
CDR3 protein: CASSLDLSRAGTGELFF
CDR3 DNA: TGTGCCAGCAGCTTAGATTTATCCAGGGCCGGCACCGGGGAGCTGTTTTTT

clone size: -
V gene: TRBV28
J gene: TRBJ1-1
D gene: TRBD1
CDR3 protein: CASTGTGVMNTEAFF
CDR3 DNA: TGTGCCAGCACCGGGACAGGAGTCATGAACACTGAAGCTTTCTTT

clone size: -
V gene: TRBV7-2
J gene: TRBJ1-1
D gene: -
CDR3 protein: CASSTQGTEAFF
CDR3 DNA: TGTGCCAGCAGCACACAGGGAACTGAAGCTTTCTTT

clone size: once
V gene: TRBV27
J gene: TRBJ2-1
D gene: -
CDR3 protein: CASSFGNEQFF
CDR3 DNA: TGTGCCAGCAGTTTCGGTAATGAGCAGTTCTTC

clone size: -
V gene: TRBV5-5
J gene: TRBJ2-3
D gene: TRBD2
CDR3 protein: CASSLVAGVDTQYF
CDR3 DNA: TGTGCCAGCAGCTTGGTAGCGGGAGTAGATACGCAGTATTTT

clone size: -
V gene: TRBV6-1
J gene: TRBJ2-2
D gene: TRBD2
CDR3 protein: CASTMTPGGTGELFF
CDR3 DNA: TGTGCCAGCACCATGACTCCGGGAGGCACCGGGGAGCTGTTTTTT

clone size: -
V gene: TRBV25-1
J gene: TRBJ1-3
D gene: -
CDR3 protein: CASSDRAGKDSGNTIYF
CDR3 DNA: TGTGCCAGCAGTGACCGGGCAGGGAAGGACTCTGGAAACACCATATATTTT

clone size: -
V gene: TRBV7-2
J gene: TRBJ2-1
D gene: -
CDR3 protein: CASSFGLLLSYNEQFF
CDR3 DNA: TGTGCCAGCAGTTTCGGACTCCTCCTTTCCTACAATGAGCAGTTCTTC

clone size: -
V gene: TRBV14
J gene: TRBJ1-2
D gene: -
CDR3 protein: CASSRVFGEIGYTF
CDR3 DNA: TGTGCCAGCAGCCGGGTCTTTGGAGAGATAGGCTACACCTTC